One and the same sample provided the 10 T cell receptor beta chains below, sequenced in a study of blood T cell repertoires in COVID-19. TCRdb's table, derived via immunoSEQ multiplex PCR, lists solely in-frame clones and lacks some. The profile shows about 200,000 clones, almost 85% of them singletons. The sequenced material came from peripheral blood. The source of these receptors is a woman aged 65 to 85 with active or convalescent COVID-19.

In DNA form, the CDR3 reads TGTGCCACCCGAGGGAGCTCCTATAATTCACCCCTCCACTTT. It codes for CATRGSSYNSPLHF. The chain carries TRBV6-5 and TRBJ1-6; no reliable D call. Trimming removed 10 bases at V and 0 bases at J, with 10 bases between. There are 14 residues in the CDR3. Germline V gene lookup returns CDR1 MNHEY and CDR2 SVGAGI.

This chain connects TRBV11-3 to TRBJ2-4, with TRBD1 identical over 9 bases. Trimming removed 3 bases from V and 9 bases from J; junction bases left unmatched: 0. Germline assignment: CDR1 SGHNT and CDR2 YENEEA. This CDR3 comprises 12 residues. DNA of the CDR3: TGTGCCAGCAGCTTGGGACAGGGCATTCAGTACTTC. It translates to CASSLGQGIQYF.

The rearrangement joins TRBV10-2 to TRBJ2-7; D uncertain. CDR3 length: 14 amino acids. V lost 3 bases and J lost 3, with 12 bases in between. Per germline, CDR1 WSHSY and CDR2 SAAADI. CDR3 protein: CASSDSGLGYEQYF. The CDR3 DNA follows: TGCGCCAGCAGTGATAGTGGTCTCGGCTACGAGCAGTACTTC.

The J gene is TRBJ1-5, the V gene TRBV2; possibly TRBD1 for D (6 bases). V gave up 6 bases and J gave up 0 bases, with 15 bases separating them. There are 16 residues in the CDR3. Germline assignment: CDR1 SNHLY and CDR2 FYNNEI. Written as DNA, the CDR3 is TGTGCCAGCAGCGTTGACAGGCCTTATAGCAATCAGCCCCAGCATTTT. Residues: CASSVDRPYSNQPQHF.

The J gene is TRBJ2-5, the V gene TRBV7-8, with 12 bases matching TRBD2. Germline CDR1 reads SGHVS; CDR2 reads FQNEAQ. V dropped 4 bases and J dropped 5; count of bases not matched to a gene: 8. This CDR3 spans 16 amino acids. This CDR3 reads CASSSLAGGPRETQYF. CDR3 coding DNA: TGTGCCAGCAGCTCTCTAGCGGGAGGGCCGAGGGAGACCCAGTACTTC. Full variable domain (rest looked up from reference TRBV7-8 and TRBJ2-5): GAGVSQSPRYKVAKRGQDVALRCDPISGHVSLFWYQQALGQGPEFLTYFQNEAQLDKSGLPSDRFFAERPEGSVSTLKIQRTQQEDSAVYLCASSSLAGGPRETQYFGPGTRLLVL.

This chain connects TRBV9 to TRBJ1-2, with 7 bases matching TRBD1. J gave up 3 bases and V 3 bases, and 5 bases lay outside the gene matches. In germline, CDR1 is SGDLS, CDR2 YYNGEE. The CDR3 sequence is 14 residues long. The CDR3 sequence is CASSERGLDYGYTF. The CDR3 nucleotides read TGTGCCAGCAGCGAGAGGGGGCTTGACTATGGCTACACCTTC.

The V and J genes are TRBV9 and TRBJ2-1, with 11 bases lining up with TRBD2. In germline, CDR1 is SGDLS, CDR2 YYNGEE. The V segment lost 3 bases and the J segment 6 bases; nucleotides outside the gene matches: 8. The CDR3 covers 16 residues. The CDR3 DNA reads TGTGCCAGCAGCGCCGTTAGCGGGAGGGATACCAATGAGCAGTTCTTC. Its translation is CASSAVSGRDTNEQFF.

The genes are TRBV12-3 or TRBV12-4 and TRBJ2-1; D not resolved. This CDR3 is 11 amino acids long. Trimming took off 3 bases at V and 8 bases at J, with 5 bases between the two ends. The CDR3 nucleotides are TGTGCCAGCAGTTTCATTGATGAGCAGTTCTTC. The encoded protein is CASSFIDEQFF.

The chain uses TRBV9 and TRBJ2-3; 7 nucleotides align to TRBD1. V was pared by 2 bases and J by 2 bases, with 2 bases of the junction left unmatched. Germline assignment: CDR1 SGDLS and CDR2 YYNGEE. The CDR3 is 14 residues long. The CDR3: CASSVDRVTDTQYF. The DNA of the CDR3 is TGTGCCAGCAGCGTCGACAGGGTCACAGATACGCAGTATTTT.

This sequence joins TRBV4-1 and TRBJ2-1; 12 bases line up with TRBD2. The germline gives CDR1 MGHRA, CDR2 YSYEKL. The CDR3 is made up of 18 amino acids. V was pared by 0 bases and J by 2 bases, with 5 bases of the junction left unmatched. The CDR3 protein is CASSQDRTSGTTYNEQFF. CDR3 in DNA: TGCGCCAGCAGCCAAGATCGGACTAGCGGGACCACCTACAATGAGCAGTTCTTC.